The T cell receptor beta chain under discussion was sequenced for a study of blood T cell repertoires in COVID-19. For the study at large: COVID-19 samples, acute and convalescent, were from the United States, Italy and Spain. In each case, the material was cDNA or gDNA derived from T cells, B-cell-depleted T cells, or PBMCs.

With 0 bases removed from V and 0 bases from J, the gap between germline ends came to 12 bases. The CDR3 contains 17 residues. CDR1 is LGHDT, CDR2 YNNKEL, per germline (reference sequence). As handled by the study authors: For nucleated cells, counts were estimated from reference gene primer amplification. The protocol was immunoSEQ multiplex PCR, while the TCRdb copy is restricted to in-frame clones and leaves out a portion. The V and J calls and clone size come from that table; D and trimming were worked out from the DNA. The sample includes about 140,000 clones, just under 90% of them seen just once.

Source material: peripheral blood. The receptor was isolated from a woman between 40 and 55 years old with acute or convalescent COVID-19. V is TRBV3-1 (or the pseudogene TRBV3-2) and J is TRBJ1-3; perhaps TRBD1 as D (5 bases). In DNA form, the CDR3 reads TGTGCCAGCAGCCAAGATTGGGGGGGAATCTCTGGAAACACCATATATTTT. This translates into CASSQDWGGISGNTIYF.